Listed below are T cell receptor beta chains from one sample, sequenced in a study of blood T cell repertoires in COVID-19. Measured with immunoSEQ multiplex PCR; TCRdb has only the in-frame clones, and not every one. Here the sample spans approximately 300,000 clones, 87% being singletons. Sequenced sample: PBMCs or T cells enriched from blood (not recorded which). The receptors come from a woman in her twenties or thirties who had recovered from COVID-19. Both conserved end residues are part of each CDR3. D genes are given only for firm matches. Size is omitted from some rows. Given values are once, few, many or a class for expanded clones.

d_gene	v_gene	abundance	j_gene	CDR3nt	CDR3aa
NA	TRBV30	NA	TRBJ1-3	TGTGCCTGGAGACTCTCTGGAAACACCATATATTTT	CAWRLSGNTIYF
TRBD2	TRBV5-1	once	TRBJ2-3	TGCGCCAGCAGCTCGTTCCGACTAGCGGGGGGGCCCGGCACAGATACGCAGTATTTT	CASSSFRLAGGPGTDTQYF
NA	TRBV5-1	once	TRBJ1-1	TGCGCCAGCAGCTTGGGACAGAGCATGAACACTGAAGCTTTCTTT	CASSLGQSMNTEAFF
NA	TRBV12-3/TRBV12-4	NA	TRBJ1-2	TGTGCCAGCAGTTCGGGGAGTGGCTACACCTTC	CASSSGSGYTF
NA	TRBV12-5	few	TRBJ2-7	TGTGCTAGTGGTTTTGGCAGCTCCTACGAGCAGTACTTC	CASGFGSSYEQYF
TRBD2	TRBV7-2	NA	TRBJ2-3	TGTGCCAGCAGCTTAGTAGCGGGTGGAACAGATACGCAGTATTTT	CASSLVAGGTDTQYF
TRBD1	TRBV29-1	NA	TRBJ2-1	TGCAGCTCCCTAGGACAGGGGGCGTCGAGTTCCTACAATGAGCAGTTCTTC	CSSLGQGASSSYNEQFF
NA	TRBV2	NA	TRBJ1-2	TGTGCCAGCAGTGTTGTCAGGGGACCAAACTATGGCTACACCTTC	CASSVVRGPNYGYTF
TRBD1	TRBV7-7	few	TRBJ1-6	TGTGCTAGCCCCAGAGCCGGACAGGGGACGACCTATAATTCACCCCTCCACTTT	CASPRAGQGTTYNSPLHF
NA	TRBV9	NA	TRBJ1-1	TGTGCCAGCAGCGTAGGCGGGCGGACGGGCACTGGGACTGAAGCTTTCTTT	CASSVGGRTGTGTEAFF
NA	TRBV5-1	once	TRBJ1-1	TGCGCCAGCAGCTTGGGGAGGGGCGTGGCTGAAGCTTTCTTT	CASSLGRGVAEAFF
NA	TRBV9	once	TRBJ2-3	TGTGCCAGCAGCGCAGCGGGGATCCGGACAGCGGTTTCAGATACGCAGTATTTT	CASSAAGIRTAVSDTQYF
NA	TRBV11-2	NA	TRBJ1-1	TGTGCCAGCAGCCTCGACCCACTGAGGGCTTTCTTT	CASSLDPLRAFF
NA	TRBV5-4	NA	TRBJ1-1	TGTGCCAGCAGTCGGGAGGGGAGGTACACTGAAGCTTTCTTT	CASSREGRYTEAFF
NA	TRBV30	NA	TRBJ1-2	TGTGCCTGGGCGAGACTAACAGGGAATCAGGGCTATGGCTACACCTTC	CAWARLTGNQGYGYTF
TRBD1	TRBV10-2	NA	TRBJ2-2	TGCGCCAGCAGCACAGGGGTCACCGGGGAGCTGTTTTTT	CASSTGVTGELFF
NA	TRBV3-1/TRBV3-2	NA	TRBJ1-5	TGTGCCAGCAGCCAAGGCGGTTCGTGGCAGCCCCAGCATTTT	CASSQGGSWQPQHF
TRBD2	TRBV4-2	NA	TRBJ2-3	TGTGCCAGCAGCCCGTTACTAGCGGGGGACACAGATACGCAGTATTTT	CASSPLLAGDTDTQYF
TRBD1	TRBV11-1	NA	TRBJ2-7	TGTGCCAGCAGCCTCGGGACAGGGGACACCTACGAGCAGTACTTC	CASSLGTGDTYEQYF
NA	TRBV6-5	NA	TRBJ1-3	TGTGCCAGCAGGGTCGCGGTCTCTGGAAACACCATATATTTT	CASRVAVSGNTIYF
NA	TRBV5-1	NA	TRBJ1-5	TGCGCCAGCAGCTTGGCCGGGGGGCTGGGCCAGCCCCAGCATTTT	CASSLAGGLGQPQHF
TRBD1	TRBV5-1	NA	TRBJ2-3	TGCGCCAGCAGCTTCAGGACAGGGGGCACAGATACGCAGTATTTT	CASSFRTGGTDTQYF